This TCR beta chain was captured in a study of blood T cell repertoires in COVID-19. Original data processing: Estimation of nucleated cell counts relied on the amplification of reference gene primers. Clones were read by immunoSEQ multiplex PCR, and TCRdb kept only the in-frame ones, dropping some. Clone size and the V and J calls come from that table; the DNA yielded D and trimming. This table holds roughly 100,000 clones, around 92% found once. V shed 7 bases, J shed 1 base, and the junction held 3 bases outside the gene matches. CDR3 length: 13 residues. CDR1 is LNHDA, CDR2 SQIVND, per germline (reference sequence).

The V gene is TRBV19, the J gene TRBJ1-1, with TRBD1 identical over 7 bases. This clonotype was obtained from a man aged 18 to 35 with acute or convalescent COVID-19. Sequenced input: peripheral blood. The CDR3 DNA reads TGTGCCAGTACCGGACAGGAGAACACTGAAGCTTTCTTT. Its translation: CASTGQENTEAFF.